This TCR beta chain was found in a study of T-cell memory formation after mild COVID-19. In the study overall: TCR clusters were largely donor specific. Study-level results: Among clones contracting day 15 to 85, CD4/CD8 was balanced, whereas later expanders leaned CD4+. Pre-infection memory already had some responding clones, implying cross-reactive memory joined.

5'RACE primed at constant segments yielded TCR alpha and TCR beta cDNA libraries bearing sample barcodes and UMIs. TCRdb reprocessed the 5' RACE reads via MiXCR and lists one record per CDR3 protein. Here the sample spans 500,000 to 650,000 distinct CDR3 sequences, about a fifth being singletons. The CDR3 totals 14 residues. Germline V gene data show CDR1 as SGHRS and CDR2 as YFSETQ. V was pared by 9 bases and J by 0 bases, with 6 bases of the junction left unmatched. As regards this clonotype: The target antigen is unknown.

This receptor was identified in an adult woman who had mild COVID-19 (a few samples of this study predate the infection). Cell type and time point are not known. This chain connects TRBV5-1 to TRBJ2-1, with TRBD1 matching over 7 bases. Sequences were obtained from PBMCs or a T cell subset sorted from them (not recorded which). DNA of the CDR3: TGCGCCACCTCGACAGGGAGCTCCTACAATGAGCAGTTCTTC. Translated, it gives CATSTGSSYNEQFF.